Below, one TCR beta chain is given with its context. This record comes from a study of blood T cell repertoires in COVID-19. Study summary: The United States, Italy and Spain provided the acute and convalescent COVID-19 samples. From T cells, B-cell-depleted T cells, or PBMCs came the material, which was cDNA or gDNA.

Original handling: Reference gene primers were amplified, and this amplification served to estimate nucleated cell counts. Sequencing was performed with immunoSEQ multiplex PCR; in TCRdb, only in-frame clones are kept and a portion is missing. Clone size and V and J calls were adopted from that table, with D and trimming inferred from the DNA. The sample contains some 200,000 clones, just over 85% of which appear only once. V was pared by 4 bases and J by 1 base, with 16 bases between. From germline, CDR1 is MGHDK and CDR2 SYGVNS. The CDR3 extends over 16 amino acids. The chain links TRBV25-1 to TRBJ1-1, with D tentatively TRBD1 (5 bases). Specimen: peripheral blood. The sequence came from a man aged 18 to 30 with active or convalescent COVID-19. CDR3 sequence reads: CASSALKGRSNTEAFF. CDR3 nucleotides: TGTGCCAGCAGTGCGTTAAAGGGGCGATCGAACACTGAAGCTTTCTTT.